The clone carrying this TCR beta chain has a single count. Its antigen is currently unknown. The CDR3 totals 16 residues. V dropped 1 base and J dropped 2 bases, with 13 bases sitting between them. From germline, CDR1 is SGHKS and CDR2 YYEKEE (reference sequence). The sample is drawn from a study of cytomegalovirus exposure and HLA in healthy donors. On the study more broadly: A later analysis reported the approximately 120 validation repertoires used the same platform as the approximately 670 first-cohort repertoires. Study-wide results and limits: Confirmation in vitro established that a few CMV-associated chains were specific for CMV antigens. Cytomegalovirus-associated status was assigned to approximately 160 TCR beta chains. One later analysis, an examination of the 120 or so validation repertoires, found that first-cohort TCR clusters tended to co-occur in them.

Produced via immunoSEQ multiplex PCR; TCRdb's table is partial and in-frame only. The table has some 260,000 clones, roughly 87% seen once. Specimen: PBMCs. This receptor was obtained from a man aged 18-30 years in good health and CMV-seropositive. V gene TRBV5-5 combines with J gene TRBJ1-5; possible D gene TRBD1, 6 bases. For the CDR3, the DNA is TGTGCCAGCAGCTTGACCTACAGGGAGGGCAATCAGCCCCAGCATTTT. Protein sequence: CASSLTYREGNQPQHF.